These 11 T cell receptor beta chains share one sample of origin, sequenced in a study of CD8 T cells in Susac syndrome. Reverse transcription of roughly 0.5 to 1 ug RNA was performed with random hexamers. One entry per CDR3 protein results from TCRdb running MiXCR on the immunoSEQ multiplex PCR reads. Altogether 150,000 to 160,000 distinct CDR3 sequences are present, 85% to 95% being singletons, with the ten largest covering 0.16%. The sequencing input was CD4+ T cells from PBMCs. These receptors came from a human donor with Susac syndrome.

The chain recombines TRBV9 with TRBJ1-6; D possibly corresponds to TRBD1 (5 bases). Deletions cut 5 bases from V and 2 bases from J, with 8 bases between. Germline values: CDR1 SGDLS, CDR2 YYNGEE. This CDR3 has 14 residues. Here the CDR3 DNA reads TGTGCCAGCAGTGGGGCGGCCTATAATTCACCCCTCCACTTT. Encoded protein: CASSGAAYNSPLHF.

The V gene is TRBV29-1, the J gene TRBJ1-1; D might be TRBD1 (5 bases). Trimming shortened V by 5 bases and J by 0 bases, and 10 bases separated the two germline ends. CDR3 length equals 13 residues. Germline loops: CDR1 SQVTM, CDR2 ANQGSEA. The DNA for the CDR3 is TGCAGCGTTCAGGGAGTCATGAACACTGAAGCTTTCTTT. This translates into CSVQGVMNTEAFF.

The DNA of the CDR3 is TGCAGCGTTGGAGGGGGGTCCTACACTGAAGCTTTCTTT. This translates into CSVGGGSYTEAFF. This chain links TRBV29-1 with TRBJ1-1; TRBD1 is a possible D gene (6 bases). The CDR3 has 13 residues. CDR1 and CDR2 (germline): SQVTM, ANQGSEA. The V and J ends lost 4 bases and 3 bases respectively, with 12 bases between them.

This chain links TRBV29-1 with TRBJ2-3; D gene uncertain. The CDR3 loop spans 14 amino acids. The germline CDR1 and CDR2 sequences are SQVTM and ANQGSEA. Trimming shortened V by 3 bases and J by 3 bases, and 13 bases separated the two germline ends. The DNA of the CDR3 is TGCAGCGTTGAGGGTCCCCTCGGGACAGATACGCAGTATTTT. Translation: CSVEGPLGTDTQYF.

The chain carries TRBV20-1 and TRBJ1-1, with 7 bases fitting TRBD1. This CDR3 is built from 12 residues. Germline V lookup: CDR1 DFQATT, CDR2 SNEGSKA (reference sequence). V trimming: 5 bases; J trimming: 1 base; junction bases outside the gene matches: 1. The DNA of the CDR3 is TGCAGTGCTCGGACAGGGAACACTGAAGCTTTCTTT. This gives the protein CSARTGNTEAFF.

The J gene is TRBJ2-1, the V gene TRBV20-1; D might be TRBD1 or TRBD2, each matching 6 bases. The germline gives CDR1 DFQATT, CDR2 SNEGSKA (reference sequence). The CDR3 covers 12 residues. V shed 6 bases and J shed 12 bases, with 18 bases lying between them. The CDR3 bases are TGCAGTGCCAACCTAGGGGGGAAGGGGCAGTTCTTC. Amino acids: CSANLGGKGQFF.

This clonotype was found once. The CDR3 bases are TGCAGTGCTAGAGAAGGGACAGGGGCTAATCAGCCCCAGCATTTT. Its translation is CSAREGTGANQPQHF. V gene TRBV20-1 combines with J gene TRBJ1-5, with 10 bases that match TRBD1. Trimming at V came to 0 bases and at J to 4 bases, leaving 3 bases not matched to a gene. Germline V gene data show CDR1 as DFQATT and CDR2 as SNEGSKA (reference sequence). The CDR3 extends over 15 amino acids.

This sequence joins TRBV29-1 and TRBJ1-1; D unresolved. Trimming took off 8 bases at V and 13 bases at J, with 11 bases between the two ends. The germline CDR1 and CDR2 sequences are SQVTM and ANQGSEA. CDR3 length equals 8 residues. CDR3 in DNA: TGCAGCCTTGGAGAGGTTTTCTTT. Residues: CSLGEVFF.

This chain links TRBV2 with TRBJ2-7; D is ambiguous. Germline CDR1 and CDR2: SNHLY and FYNNEI. The CDR3 has 14 amino acids. V lost 6 bases and J lost 0, with 12 bases in between. CDR3 sequence reads: CASRGRVVSYEQYF. The DNA for the CDR3 is TGTGCCAGCAGGGGAAGGGTAGTCTCCTACGAGCAGTACTTC.

This chain connects TRBV20-1 to TRBJ2-3; D gene uncertain. The CDR3 is 13 amino acids. In germline, CDR1 is DFQATT, CDR2 SNEGSKA (reference sequence). Trimming cost V 6 bases and J 2 bases, with 12 bases left between them. The CDR3 DNA is TGCAGTGCGGCGGCCCGGAACACAGATACGCAGTATTTT. Its translation: CSAAARNTDTQYF.

V is TRBV12-3 or TRBV12-4 and J is TRBJ2-4, with 7 bases matching TRBD2. This CDR3 has 14 residues. Trimming at V came to 8 bases and at J to 8 bases, leaving 12 bases not matched to a gene. CDR3 DNA: TGTGCCAGCTCCCTCCTGCCAGGGAGGGACATTCAGTACTTC. The encoded protein is CASSLLPGRDIQYF.